This entry lists 30 T cell receptor beta chains sequenced from one sample in a study of cytomegalovirus exposure and HLA in healthy donors. Primers for the PCR totalled 60 Vbeta and 13 Jbeta. The protocol was immunoSEQ multiplex PCR, while the TCRdb copy is restricted to in-frame clones and leaves out a portion. The sample has about 150,000 clones, around 84% seen once. Sequencing was done on a sample of PBMCs. All receptors derive from a man in his fifties or sixties in good health and CMV-seropositive.

V usage is TRBV5-1 and J usage is TRBJ2-7; 9 nucleotides match TRBD1. Germline V gene data show CDR1 as SGHRS and CDR2 as YFSETQ. This CDR3 spans 14 amino acids. Losses at the gene ends were 7 bases for V and 7 bases for J; bases not matched to a gene: 12. Written as DNA, the CDR3 is TGCGCCAGCTCTCCCCGGGACAGGGATTTAGAGCAGTACGTC. Translating it yields CASSPRDRDLEQYV.

This rearrangement joins TRBV6-6 to TRBJ2-1, with 8 positions matching TRBD1. The V segment lost 9 bases and the J segment 4 bases; nucleotides outside the gene matches: 5. Germline V gene sequence: CDR1 MNHNY, CDR2 SVGAGI (reference sequence). This CDR3 spans 13 amino acids. CDR3 in DNA: TGTGCCAGTCGGGACAGGCCTTACAATGAGCAGTTCTTC. Translation: CASRDRPYNEQFF.

In its sample, this clone ranks as medium-sized. The chain uses TRBV6-1 and TRBJ2-7, with 8 bases that match TRBD1. J lost 1 base, V lost 3 bases, and 8 bases had no gene match. The CDR3 contains 16 residues. Germline assignment: CDR1 MNHNS and CDR2 SASEGT. The DNA of the CDR3 is TGTGCCAGCAGTGACCCCGGACAGGGCTGGTCCTACGAGCAGTACGTC. Amino acid sequence: CASSDPGQGWSYEQYV.

The chain carries TRBV10-2 and TRBJ1-5; 9 nucleotides align to TRBD1. The CDR3 is 16 residues long. Germline CDR1 WSHSY, CDR2 SAAADI. J lost 7 bases, V lost 2 bases, and 9 bases had no gene match. This CDR3 reads CASSERRTGEGQPQHF. DNA for the CDR3: TGCGCCAGCAGTGAGAGGAGGACAGGGGAGGGGCAGCCCCAGCATTTT.

The V gene is TRBV7-9, the J gene TRBJ1-2; 7 bases are shared with TRBD1. Per the germline V gene, CDR1 is SEHNR and CDR2 is FQNEAQ (reference sequence). The CDR3 is 15 amino acids. V gave up 2 bases and J gave up 5 bases; unmatched junction bases: 8. In DNA, the CDR3 is TGTGCCAGCAGCTTACCCAACAGGGGTGGGTATGGCTACACCTTC. Its translation is CASSLPNRGGYGYTF.

The rearrangement joins TRBV27 to TRBJ2-5, with TRBD2 matching 10 bases. Germline CDR1 and CDR2: MNHEY and SMNVEV (reference sequence). Germline trimming cut 3 bases from V and 10 bases from J; bases unmatched to any gene: 5. The CDR3 has 13 amino acids. The CDR3 sequence: CASSFTASGSQYF. The DNA of the CDR3 is TGTGCCAGCAGTTTTACCGCTAGCGGGAGCCAGTACTTC.

V gene TRBV6-6 combines with J gene TRBJ2-3; D not resolved. This CDR3 has 14 amino acids. Per germline, CDR1 MNHNY and CDR2 SVGAGI (reference sequence). Trimming cost V 0 bases and J 2 bases, with 6 bases left between them. The CDR3 loop is CASSYSTHTDTQYF. The CDR3 DNA is TGTGCCAGCAGTTACTCGACTCACACAGATACGCAGTATTTT.

This clone appeared a single time. The gene calls are TRBV4-1 and TRBJ1-1, with a possible D match to TRBD1 (5 bases). Germline CDR1 MGHRA, CDR2 YSYEKL. V was trimmed by 3 bases and J by 2 bases, leaving 10 bases between them. CDR3 length equals 14 residues. The DNA for the CDR3 is TGCGCCAGCAGCCATAGACAGTCAAACACTGAAGCTTTCTTT. Its protein is CASSHRQSNTEAFF.

V usage is TRBV19 and J usage is TRBJ2-3; D unresolved. Germline V gene data show CDR1 as LNHDA and CDR2 as SQIVND (reference sequence). The CDR3 is 12 residues long. Deletions cut 2 bases from V and 5 bases from J, with 5 bases between. The CDR3: CASSIPGDTQYF. The CDR3 DNA sequence: TGTGCCAGTAGTATACCGGGAGATACGCAGTATTTT. The whole variable domain, remainder taken from reference TRBV19 and TRBJ2-3, is DGGITQSPKYLFRKEGQNVTLSCEQNLNHDAMYWYRQDPGQGLRLIYYSQIVNDFQKGDIAEGYSVSREKKESFPLTVTSAQKNPTAFYLCASSIPGDTQYFGPGTRLTVL.

CDR3 DNA sequence: TGTGCCAGCAGCCCACTAGCGGGCACAGATACGCAGTATTTT. Translating gives CASSPLAGTDTQYF. The genes are TRBV27 and TRBJ2-3; 8 bases are shared with TRBD2. The CDR3 has 14 residues. Germline assignment: CDR1 MNHEY and CDR2 SMNVEV (reference sequence). The junction had 3 bases not matched to a gene; V was cut back by 6 bases and J by 1 base.

The V and J genes are TRBV5-1 and TRBJ2-6; TRBD1 agrees at 8 bases. The junction had 1 base not matched to a gene; V was cut back by 3 bases and J by 2 bases. Germline assignment: CDR1 SGHRS and CDR2 YFSETQ. There are 15 residues in the CDR3. The DNA for the CDR3 is TGCGCCAGCAGCTCGACAGGGGCTGGGGCCAACGTCCTGACTTTC. This encodes CASSSTGAGANVLTF.

The V and J genes are TRBV5-4 and TRBJ2-3; the match to TRBD2 covers 14 bases. The length of the CDR3 is 18 residues. V lost 3 bases to trimming and J lost 2 bases; unmatched junction nucleotides: 8. Germline V gives CDR1 SGHNT, CDR2 YYREEE (reference sequence). CDR3 bases: TGTGCCAGCAGCTCGGGACTAGCGGGAGTAAGCTACACAGATACGCAGTATTTT. Amino acids: CASSSGLAGVSYTDTQYF.

The J gene is TRBJ2-3, the V gene TRBV11-2; D is perhaps TRBD2 (5 bases). The CDR3 loop spans 16 amino acids. Deletions cut 3 bases from V and 4 bases from J, with 17 bases between. From germline, CDR1 is SGHAT and CDR2 FQNNGV. The CDR3 loop is CASSFWPSQEADTQYF. CDR3 nucleotides: TGTGCCAGCAGCTTCTGGCCATCTCAGGAGGCAGATACGCAGTATTTT. The entire variable domain, with the rest obtained from reference TRBV11-2 and TRBJ2-3, is as follows: EAGVAQSPRYKIIEKRQSVAFWCNPISGHATLYWYQQILGQGPKLLIQFQNNGVVDDSQLPKDRFSAERLKGVDSTLKIQPAKLEDSAVYLCASSFWPSQEADTQYFGPGTRLTVL.

This sequence joins TRBV6-1 and TRBJ2-7; the match to TRBD2 covers 9 bases. After removal of 10 bases from V and 6 bases from J, the junction contained 7 bases not matched to a gene. This CDR3 contains 12 residues. Germline loops: CDR1 MNHNS, CDR2 SASEGT. CDR3 bases: TGTGCCACACAGGGACTAGCCGGCGAGCAGTACGTC. Encoded protein: CATQGLAGEQYV.

This chain joins TRBV19 and TRBJ1-1, with D possibly being TRBD1 (5 bases). The CDR3 sequence is 13 residues long. CDR1 is LNHDA and CDR2 is SQIVND in the germline V gene (reference sequence). Trimming took off 6 bases at V and 1 base at J, with 9 bases between the two ends. The CDR3 DNA sequence: TGTGCCAGTAGGTGGACATCGAACACTGAAGCTTTCTTT. This encodes CASRWTSNTEAFF. Together with reference TRBV19 and TRBJ1-1, the CDR3 gives the full variable domain: DGGITQSPKYLFRKEGQNVTLSCEQNLNHDAMYWYRQDPGQGLRLIYYSQIVNDFQKGDIAEGYSVSREKKESFPLTVTSAQKNPTAFYLCASRWTSNTEAFFGQGTRLTVV.

This rearrangement joins TRBV14 to TRBJ2-7; a weak D match, TRBD1 (6 bases). The CDR3 has 14 amino acids. V was shortened by 5 bases and J by 3 bases, with 14 bases between the two germline ends. Germline V lookup: CDR1 SGHDN, CDR2 FVKESK. The CDR3 DNA follows: TGTGCCAGCAGCTGGGGGCAGGGAAACTACGAGCAGTACGTC. Protein: CASSWGQGNYEQYV.

The sample holds a few counts of this clone. The chain has TRBV19 and TRBJ1-4, with TRBD1 matching over 9 bases. Germline trimming cut 9 bases from V and 7 bases from J; bases unmatched to any gene: 12. The CDR3 is 15 amino acids. In germline, CDR1 is LNHDA, CDR2 SQIVND (reference sequence). This CDR3 is CASKHPGQGIEKLFF. The CDR3, as DNA: TGTGCCAGCAAGCATCCGGGACAGGGTATTGAAAAACTGTTTTTT.

This chain uses TRBV18 with TRBJ1-5; 7 bases align to TRBD1. Germline V CDR1 and CDR2: KGHSH, LQKENI. This CDR3 comprises 16 residues. The V segment lost 1 base and the J segment 1 base; nucleotides outside the gene matches: 4. The CDR3 nucleotides are TGTGCCAGCTCACCACAGGGGGCGGGCAGCAATCAGCCCCAGCATTTT. Its translation is CASSPQGAGSNQPQHF.

This clone showed up just a few times. The rearrangement links TRBV7-9 to TRBJ2-7; tentative D call: TRBD1 (6 bases). Germline values: CDR1 SEHNR, CDR2 FQNEAQ (reference sequence). Trimming stripped 6 bases from V and 3 bases from J, with 18 bases between. The CDR3 has 15 amino acids. CDR3 in DNA: TGTGCCAGCAGTGCTACAGGGAGTACAAGCTACGAGCAGTACTTC. Translating it yields CASSATGSTSYEQYF.

As to this clone: Other nucleotide sequences from this sample produce the same CDR3. The rearrangement uses TRBV10-3 and TRBJ1-5, with a possible D match to TRBD1 (6 bases). CDR1 is ENHRY, CDR2 SYGVKD, per germline. Trimming removed 0 bases at V and 2 bases at J, with 8 bases between. The CDR3 is made up of 15 amino acids. In DNA, the CDR3 is TGTGCCATCAGTGAGTCAGGGGGAGGCAATCAGCCCCAGCATTTT. Encoded protein: CAISESGGGNQPQHF.

The chain uses TRBV5-1 and TRBJ1-1, with TRBD1 matching 11 bases. The CDR3 spans 16 residues. Germline values: CDR1 SGHRS, CDR2 YFSETQ. J was trimmed by 4 bases and V by 1 base; bases with no gene match: 6. In DNA, the CDR3 is TGCGCCAGCAGCTTGACCGGGACAGGGGGTTCCACTGAAGCTTTCTTT. As protein: CASSLTGTGGSTEAFF.

This clone was detected once. V is TRBV6-5 and J is TRBJ2-7; 10 bases are a match to TRBD1. Germline V lookup: CDR1 MNHEY, CDR2 SVGAGI. This CDR3 is 13 amino acids long. With 4 bases clipped from V and 3 bases from J, the junction kept 0 bases outside the gene matches. DNA of the CDR3: TGTGCCAGCAGTTGGGACAGGGGCTACGAGCAGTACTTC. It translates to CASSWDRGYEQYF.

The gene calls are TRBV7-9 and TRBJ2-7; 7 nucleotides line up with TRBD1. V was pared by 5 bases and J by 12 bases, with 13 bases of the junction left unmatched. The CDR3 has 13 amino acids. The germline CDR1 and CDR2 sequences are SEHNR and FQNEAQ (reference sequence). CDR3: CASSHRDRDLGYV. The DNA for the CDR3 is TGTGCCAGCAGCCACCGGGACAGAGATCTGGGGTACGTC.

V gene TRBV7-8 combines with J gene TRBJ2-5; TRBD2 might be the D (5 bases). This CDR3 spans 15 amino acids. V shed 5 bases and J shed 2 bases, with 15 bases lying between them. Germline V CDR1 and CDR2: SGHVS, FQNEAQ. The CDR3 region has the DNA TGTGCCAGCAGCCCCTTAGGAGGACCTCAAGAGACCCAGTACTTC. Translated, it gives CASSPLGGPQETQYF.

The V and J genes are TRBV6-4 and TRBJ2-3; D gene uncertain. Germline assignment: CDR1 MRHNA and CDR2 SNTAGT. CDR3 size: 15 residues. Trimming removed 6 bases at V and 1 base at J, with 14 bases between. The CDR3 protein is CASSLDPVGTDTQYF. CDR3 in DNA: TGTGCCAGCAGCCTTGATCCGGTCGGCACAGATACGCAGTATTTT.

V usage is TRBV4-1 and J usage is TRBJ1-2; 7 bases align to TRBD1. This CDR3 is built from 18 residues. Trimming took 1 base from V and 3 from J; bases not matched to a gene: 14. Germline CDR1 reads MGHRA; CDR2 reads YSYEKL. As DNA, the CDR3 is TGCGCCAGCAGCCAAGCCCCTGGACAGGTCCCGATCGACTATGGCTACACCTTC. Translation gives CASSQAPGQVPIDYGYTF.

V is TRBV6-4 and J is TRBJ2-6; the D is unclear. The CDR3 has 16 amino acids. V was pared by 4 bases and J by 0 bases, with 10 bases between. Looked up from germline, CDR1 is MRHNA and CDR2 is SNTAGT. This chain's CDR3 is CASSGSISSGANVLTF. The CDR3 DNA follows: TGTGCCAGCAGTGGGAGCATTAGCTCTGGGGCCAACGTCCTGACTTTC.

Worth noting for this clone: The sample contains more than one DNA sequence encoding this CDR3. The V gene is TRBV14, the J gene TRBJ1-1; D unclear. The CDR3 extends over 14 amino acids. The ends were cut back, 4 bases at V and 0 bases at J, with 9 bases in the middle. Looked up from germline, CDR1 is SGHDN and CDR2 is FVKESK. The CDR3 spells CASSPPGMNTEAFF. In DNA, the CDR3 is TGTGCCAGCAGCCCGCCGGGGATGAACACTGAAGCTTTCTTT.

J is TRBJ2-5 and V is TRBV18, with 8 bases matching TRBD1. The CDR3 has 16 amino acids. CDR1 and CDR2 from the germline V gene are KGHSH and LQKENI. After removal of 6 bases from V and 4 bases from J, the junction contained 13 bases not matched to a gene. DNA for the CDR3: TGTGCCAGCTCCCTCTCTTTTGGACAGGGCCGAGAGACCCAGTACTTC. It codes for CASSLSFGQGRETQYF.

The CDR3 spells CASSLPWTRAGELFF. CDR3 DNA sequence: TGTGCCAGCAGCTTACCTTGGACGCGGGCCGGGGAGCTGTTTTTT. V gene TRBV11-3 combines with J gene TRBJ2-2; D perhaps matches TRBD2 (5 bases). The CDR3 is 15 residues long. Trimming left V 2 bases short and J 6 bases short, with 13 bases between. The germline V gene has CDR1 SGHNT and CDR2 YENEEA.